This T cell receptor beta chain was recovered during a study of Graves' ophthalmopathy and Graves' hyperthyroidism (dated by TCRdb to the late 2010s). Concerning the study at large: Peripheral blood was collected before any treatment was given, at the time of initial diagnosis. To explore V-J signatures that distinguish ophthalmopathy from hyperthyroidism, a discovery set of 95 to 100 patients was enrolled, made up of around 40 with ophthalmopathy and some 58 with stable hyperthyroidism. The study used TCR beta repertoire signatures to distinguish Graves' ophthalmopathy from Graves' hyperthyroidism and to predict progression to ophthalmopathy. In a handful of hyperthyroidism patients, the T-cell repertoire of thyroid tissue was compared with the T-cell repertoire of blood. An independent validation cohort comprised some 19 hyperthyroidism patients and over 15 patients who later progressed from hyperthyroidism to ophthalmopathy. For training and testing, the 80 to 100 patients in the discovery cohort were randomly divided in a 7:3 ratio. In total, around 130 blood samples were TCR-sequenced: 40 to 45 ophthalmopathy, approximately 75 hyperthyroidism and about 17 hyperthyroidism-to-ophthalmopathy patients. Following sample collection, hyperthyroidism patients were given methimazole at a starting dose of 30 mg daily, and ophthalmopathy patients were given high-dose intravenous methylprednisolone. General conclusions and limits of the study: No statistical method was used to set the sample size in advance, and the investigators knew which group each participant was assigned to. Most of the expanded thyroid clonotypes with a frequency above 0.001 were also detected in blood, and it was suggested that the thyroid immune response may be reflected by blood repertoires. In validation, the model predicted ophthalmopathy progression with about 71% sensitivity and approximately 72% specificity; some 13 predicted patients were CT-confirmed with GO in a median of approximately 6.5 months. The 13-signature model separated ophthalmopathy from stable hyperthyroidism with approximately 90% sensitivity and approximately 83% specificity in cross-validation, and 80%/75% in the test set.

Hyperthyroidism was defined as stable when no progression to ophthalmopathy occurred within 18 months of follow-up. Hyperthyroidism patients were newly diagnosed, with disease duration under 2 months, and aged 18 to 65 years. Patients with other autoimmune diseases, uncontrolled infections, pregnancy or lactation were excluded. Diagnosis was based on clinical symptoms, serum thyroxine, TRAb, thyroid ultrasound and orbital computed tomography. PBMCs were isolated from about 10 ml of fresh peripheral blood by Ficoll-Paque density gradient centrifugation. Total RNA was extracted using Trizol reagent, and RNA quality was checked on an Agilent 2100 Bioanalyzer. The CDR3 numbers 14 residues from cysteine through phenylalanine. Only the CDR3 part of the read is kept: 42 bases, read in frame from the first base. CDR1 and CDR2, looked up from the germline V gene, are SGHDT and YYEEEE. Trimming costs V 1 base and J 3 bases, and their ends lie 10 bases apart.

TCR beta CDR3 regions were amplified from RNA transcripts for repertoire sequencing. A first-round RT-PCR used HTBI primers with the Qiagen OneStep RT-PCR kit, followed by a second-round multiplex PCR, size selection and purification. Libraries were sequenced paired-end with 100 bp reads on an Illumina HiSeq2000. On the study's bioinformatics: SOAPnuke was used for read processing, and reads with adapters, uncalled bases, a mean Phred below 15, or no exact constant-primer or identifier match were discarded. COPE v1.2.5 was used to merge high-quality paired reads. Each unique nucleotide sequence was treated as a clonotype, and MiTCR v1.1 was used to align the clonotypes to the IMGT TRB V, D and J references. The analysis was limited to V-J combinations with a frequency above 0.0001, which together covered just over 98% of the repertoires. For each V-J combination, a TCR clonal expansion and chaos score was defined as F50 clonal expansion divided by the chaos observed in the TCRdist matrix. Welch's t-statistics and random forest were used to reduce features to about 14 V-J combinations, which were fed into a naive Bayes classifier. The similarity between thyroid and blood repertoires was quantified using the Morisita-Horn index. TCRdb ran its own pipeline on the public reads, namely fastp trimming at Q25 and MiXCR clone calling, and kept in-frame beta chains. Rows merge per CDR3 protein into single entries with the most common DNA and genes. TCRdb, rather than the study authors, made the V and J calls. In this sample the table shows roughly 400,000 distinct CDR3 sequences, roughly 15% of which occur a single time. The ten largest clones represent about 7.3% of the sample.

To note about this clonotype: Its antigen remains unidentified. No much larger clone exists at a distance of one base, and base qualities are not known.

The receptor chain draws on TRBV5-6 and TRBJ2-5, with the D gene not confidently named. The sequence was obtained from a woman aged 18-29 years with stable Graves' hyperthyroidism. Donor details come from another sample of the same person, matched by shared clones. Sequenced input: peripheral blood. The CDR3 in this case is CASSLSTVKETQYF. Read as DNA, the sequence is TGTGCCAGCAGCTTGAGTACAGTTAAAGAGACCCAGTACTTC.